This T cell receptor (beta chain) was recorded in a study of monozygotic twins with inflammatory bowel disease. Study findings and constraints: IBD patients displayed reduced TCRbeta diversity (inverse Simpson) when set against healthy co-twins.

CDR1 is DFQATT, CDR2 SNEGSKA, per germline (reference sequence). This CDR3 has 15 residues. A note on this clonotype: What it binds is not known.

For every donor, one blood sample of approximately 2.6 ml was drawn. Through template switching, UMIs that included a 6-nucleotide sample barcode were added. TCRdb reworked the 5' RACE reads into one entry per CDR3 protein, no DNA. The specimen's table records more than 350,000 distinct CDR3 sequences. The chain recombines TRBV20-1 with TRBJ1-5; lacking DNA, the TRBD1 call made by TCRdb goes unchecked. This receptor was obtained from a human donor with ulcerative colitis or Crohn's disease, or a healthy co-twin of an affected twin (not recorded which). What was sequenced was blood. The CDR3 reads CSSGKGQGAGQPQHF.